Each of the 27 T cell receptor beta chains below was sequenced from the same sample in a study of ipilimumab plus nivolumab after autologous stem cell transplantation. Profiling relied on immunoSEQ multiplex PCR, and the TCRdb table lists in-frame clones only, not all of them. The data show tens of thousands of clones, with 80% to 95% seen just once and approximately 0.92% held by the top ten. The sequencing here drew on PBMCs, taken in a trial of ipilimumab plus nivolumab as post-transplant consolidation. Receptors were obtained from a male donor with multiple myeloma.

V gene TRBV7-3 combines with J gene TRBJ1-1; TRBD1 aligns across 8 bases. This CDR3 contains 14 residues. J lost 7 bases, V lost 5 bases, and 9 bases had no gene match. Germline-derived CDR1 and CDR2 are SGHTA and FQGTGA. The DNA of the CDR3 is TGTGCCAGCAGCCCCGACAGGGGTTCCCGTGAAGCTTTCTTT. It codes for CASSPDRGSREAFF. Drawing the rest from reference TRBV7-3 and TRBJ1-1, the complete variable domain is GAGVSQTPSNKVTEKGKYVELRCDPISGHTALYWYRQSLGQGPEFLIYFQGTGAADDSGLPNDRFFAVRPEGSVSTLKIQRTERGDSAVYLCASSPDRGSREAFFGQGTRLTVV.

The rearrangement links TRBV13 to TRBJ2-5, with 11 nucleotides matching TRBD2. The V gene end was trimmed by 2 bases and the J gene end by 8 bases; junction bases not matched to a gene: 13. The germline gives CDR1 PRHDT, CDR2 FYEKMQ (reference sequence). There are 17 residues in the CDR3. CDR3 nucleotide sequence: TGTGCCAGCAGCTTATTCCTAGCGGGAGGATTTGGGGGAACCCAGTACTTC. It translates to CASSLFLAGGFGGTQYF.

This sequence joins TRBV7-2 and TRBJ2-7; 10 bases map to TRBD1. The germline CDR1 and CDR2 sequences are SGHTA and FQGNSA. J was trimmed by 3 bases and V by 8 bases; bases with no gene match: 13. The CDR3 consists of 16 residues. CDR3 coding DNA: TGTGCCAGCTCCCCCCGGGGGCGGACAGGGGGCTACGAGCAGTACTTC. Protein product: CASSPRGRTGGYEQYF.

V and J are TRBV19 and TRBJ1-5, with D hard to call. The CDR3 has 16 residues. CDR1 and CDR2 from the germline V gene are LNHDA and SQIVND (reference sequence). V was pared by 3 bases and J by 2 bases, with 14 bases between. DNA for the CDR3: TGTGCCAGTAGTATTCGGGTTTCCTATGGCAATCAGCCCCAGCATTTT. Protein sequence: CASSIRVSYGNQPQHF.

For the CDR3, the DNA is TGCAGCGTCGCGGATGGCTACACCTTC. Its translation is CSVADGYTF. V usage is TRBV29-1 and J usage is TRBJ1-2; D gene unclear. This CDR3 region has 9 residues. V was pared by 6 bases and J by 6 bases, with 5 bases between. The germline gives CDR1 SQVTM, CDR2 ANQGSEA. The full variable domain, with the rest looked up from reference TRBV29-1 and TRBJ1-2, is SAVISQKPSRDICQRGTSLTIQCQVDSQVTMMFWYRQQPGQSLTLIATANQGSEATYESGFVIDKFPISRPNLTFSTLTVSNMSPEDSSIYLCSVADGYTFGSGTRLTVV.

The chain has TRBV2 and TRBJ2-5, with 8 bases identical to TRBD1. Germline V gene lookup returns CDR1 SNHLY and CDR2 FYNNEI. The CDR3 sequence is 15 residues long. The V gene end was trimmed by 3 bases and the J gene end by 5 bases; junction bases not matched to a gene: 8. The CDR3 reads CASSDNAGGVETQYF. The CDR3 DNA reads TGTGCCAGCAGTGATAACGCAGGGGGCGTCGAGACCCAGTACTTC. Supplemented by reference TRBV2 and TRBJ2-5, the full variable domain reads EPEVTQTPSHQVTQMGQEVILRCVPISNHLYFYWYRQILGQKVEFLVSFYNNEISEKSEIFDDQFSVERPDGSNFTLKIRSTKLEDSAMYFCASSDNAGGVETQYFGPGTRLLVL.

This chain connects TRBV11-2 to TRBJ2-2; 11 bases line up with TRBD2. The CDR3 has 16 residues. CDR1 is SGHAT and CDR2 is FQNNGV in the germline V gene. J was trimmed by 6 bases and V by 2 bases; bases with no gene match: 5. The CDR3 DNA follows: TGTGCCAGCAGCTTAAGTAGCGGGGGGGCCCCCGGGGAGCTGTTTTTT. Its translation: CASSLSSGGAPGELFF. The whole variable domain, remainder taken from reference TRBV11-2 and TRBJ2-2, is EAGVAQSPRYKIIEKRQSVAFWCNPISGHATLYWYQQILGQGPKLLIQFQNNGVVDDSQLPKDRFSAERLKGVDSTLKIQPAKLEDSAVYLCASSLSSGGAPGELFFGEGSRLTVL.

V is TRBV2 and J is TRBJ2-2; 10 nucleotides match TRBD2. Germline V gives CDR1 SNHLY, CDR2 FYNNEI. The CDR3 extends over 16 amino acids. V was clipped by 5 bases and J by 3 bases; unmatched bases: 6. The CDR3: CASSPLAGADTGELFF. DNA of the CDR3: TGTGCCAGCAGTCCTCTAGCGGGGGCGGACACCGGGGAGCTGTTTTTT.

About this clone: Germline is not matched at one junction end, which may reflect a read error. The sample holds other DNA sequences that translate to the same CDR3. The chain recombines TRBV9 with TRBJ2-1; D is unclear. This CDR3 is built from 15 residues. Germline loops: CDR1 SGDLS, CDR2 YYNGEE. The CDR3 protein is CASSVEWAGYNEQFF. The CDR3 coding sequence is TGTGCCAGCAGTGTAGAGTGGGCAGGATACAATGAGCAGTTCTTC.

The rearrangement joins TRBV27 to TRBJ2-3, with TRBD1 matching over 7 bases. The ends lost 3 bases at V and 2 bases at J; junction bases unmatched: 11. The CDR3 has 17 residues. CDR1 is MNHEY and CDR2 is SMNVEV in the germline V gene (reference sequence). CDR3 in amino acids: CASSFRVNRGDTDTQYF. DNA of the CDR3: TGTGCCAGCAGTTTTCGCGTGAACAGGGGAGACACAGATACGCAGTATTTT.

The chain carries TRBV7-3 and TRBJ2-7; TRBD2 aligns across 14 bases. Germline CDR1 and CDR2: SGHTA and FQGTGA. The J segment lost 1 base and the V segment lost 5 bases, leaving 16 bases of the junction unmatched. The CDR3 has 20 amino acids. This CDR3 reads CASSHTGTSGRGPCSYEQYF. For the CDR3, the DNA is TGTGCCAGCAGCCACACCGGGACTAGCGGGAGAGGGCCCTGTTCCTACGAGCAGTACTTC.

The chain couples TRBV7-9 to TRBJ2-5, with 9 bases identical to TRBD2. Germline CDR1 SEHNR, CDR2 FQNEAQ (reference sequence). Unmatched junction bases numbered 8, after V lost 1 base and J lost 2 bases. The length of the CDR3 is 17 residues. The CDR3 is CASSLVPAGGIQETQYF. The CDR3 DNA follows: TGTGCCAGCAGCTTAGTTCCAGCGGGGGGTATTCAAGAGACCCAGTACTTC.

CDR3 residues: CASSFGGRGVSIYNEQFF. The DNA for the CDR3 is TGTGCCAGCAGCTTTGGAGGCAGGGGGGTGTCGATCTACAATGAGCAGTTCTTC. The chain recombines TRBV5-4 with TRBJ2-1; a possible D gene is TRBD1 (7 bases). Germline V CDR1 and CDR2: SGHNT, YYREEE (reference sequence). CDR3 length: 18 amino acids. Trimming pared 2 bases from V and 3 bases from J, leaving 21 bases between. The full variable domain, in which reference TRBV5-4 and TRBJ2-1 provide the parts outside the CDR3, is ETGVTQSPTHLIKTRGQQVTLRCSSQSGHNTVSWYQQALGQGPQFIFQYYREEENGRGNFPPRFSGLQFPNYSSELNVNALELDDSALYLCASSFGGRGVSIYNEQFFGPGTRLTVL.

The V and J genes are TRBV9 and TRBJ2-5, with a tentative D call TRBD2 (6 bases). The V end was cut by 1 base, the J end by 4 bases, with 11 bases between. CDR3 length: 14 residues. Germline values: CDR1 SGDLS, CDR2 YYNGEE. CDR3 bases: TGTGCCAGCAGCGTATCGGGAGCGGGAGAGACCCAGTACTTC. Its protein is CASSVSGAGETQYF.

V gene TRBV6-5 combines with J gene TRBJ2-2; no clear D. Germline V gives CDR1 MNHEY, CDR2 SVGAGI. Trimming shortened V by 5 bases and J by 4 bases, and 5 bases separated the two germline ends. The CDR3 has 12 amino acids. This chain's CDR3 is CASSRGTGELFF. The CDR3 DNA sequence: TGTGCCAGCAGTCGAGGCACCGGGGAGCTGTTTTTT.

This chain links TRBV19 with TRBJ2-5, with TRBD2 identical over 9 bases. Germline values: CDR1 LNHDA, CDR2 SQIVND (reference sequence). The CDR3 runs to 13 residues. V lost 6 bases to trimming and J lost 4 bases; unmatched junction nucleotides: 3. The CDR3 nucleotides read TGTGCCAGTAGGCGAGCGGGAGGAGAGACCCAGTACTTC. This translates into CASRRAGGETQYF. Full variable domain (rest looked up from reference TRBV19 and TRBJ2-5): DGGITQSPKYLFRKEGQNVTLSCEQNLNHDAMYWYRQDPGQGLRLIYYSQIVNDFQKGDIAEGYSVSREKKESFPLTVTSAQKNPTAFYLCASRRAGGETQYFGPGTRLLVL.

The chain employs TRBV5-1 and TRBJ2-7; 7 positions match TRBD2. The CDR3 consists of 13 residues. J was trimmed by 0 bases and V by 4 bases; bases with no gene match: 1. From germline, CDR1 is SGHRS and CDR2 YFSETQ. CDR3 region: CASSPGGSYEQYF. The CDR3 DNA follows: TGCGCCAGCAGCCCGGGAGGCTCCTACGAGCAGTACTTC.

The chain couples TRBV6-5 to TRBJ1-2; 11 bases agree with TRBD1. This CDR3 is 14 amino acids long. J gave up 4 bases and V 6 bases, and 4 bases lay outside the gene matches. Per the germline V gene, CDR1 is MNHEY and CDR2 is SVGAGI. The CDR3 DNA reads TGTGCCAGCAGGGGTGGGACAGGGGGCTATGGCTACACCTTC. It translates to CASRGGTGGYGYTF.

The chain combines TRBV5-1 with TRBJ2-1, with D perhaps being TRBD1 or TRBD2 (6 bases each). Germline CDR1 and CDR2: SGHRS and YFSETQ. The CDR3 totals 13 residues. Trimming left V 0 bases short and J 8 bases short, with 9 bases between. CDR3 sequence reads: CASSLDRDYEQFF. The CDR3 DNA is TGCGCCAGCAGCTTGGACAGGGACTATGAGCAGTTCTTC.

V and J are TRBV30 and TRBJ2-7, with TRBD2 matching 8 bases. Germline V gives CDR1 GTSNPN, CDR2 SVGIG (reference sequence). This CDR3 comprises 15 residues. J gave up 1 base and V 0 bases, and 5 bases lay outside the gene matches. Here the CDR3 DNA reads TGTGCCTGGAGTGTTTCCCCTAGCGGGTCCTACGAGCAGTACTTC. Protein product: CAWSVSPSGSYEQYF.

The CDR3: CASSLVWGEAFF. DNA of the CDR3: TGTGCCAGCAGCTTAGTGTGGGGGGAAGCTTTCTTT. The chain couples TRBV7-2 to TRBJ1-1, with D tentatively TRBD1 (5 bases). V dropped 1 base and J dropped 8 bases, with 8 bases sitting between them. The CDR3 is made up of 12 amino acids. The germline V gene encodes CDR1 SGHTA and CDR2 FQGNSA. The full variable domain, its missing parts supplied by reference TRBV7-2 and TRBJ1-1, is GAGVSQSPSNKVTEKGKDVELRCDPISGHTALYWYRQSLGQGLEFLIYFQGNSAPDKSGLPSDRFSAERTGGSVSTLTIQRTQQEDSAVYLCASSLVWGEAFFGQGTRLTVV.

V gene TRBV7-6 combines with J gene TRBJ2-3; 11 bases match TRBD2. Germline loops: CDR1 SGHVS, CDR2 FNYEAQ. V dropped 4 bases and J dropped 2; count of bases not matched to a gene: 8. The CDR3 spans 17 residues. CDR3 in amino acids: CASSSRHSGGATDTQYF. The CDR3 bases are TGTGCCAGCAGCTCGCGGCATAGCGGGGGGGCCACAGATACGCAGTATTTT.

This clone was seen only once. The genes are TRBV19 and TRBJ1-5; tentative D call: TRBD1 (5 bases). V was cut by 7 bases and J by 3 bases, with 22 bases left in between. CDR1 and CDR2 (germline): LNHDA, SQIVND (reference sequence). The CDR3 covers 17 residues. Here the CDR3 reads CASTPRGETLFNQPQHF. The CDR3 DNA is TGTGCCAGTACCCCCCGAGGGGAGACGTTATTCAATCAGCCCCAGCATTTT. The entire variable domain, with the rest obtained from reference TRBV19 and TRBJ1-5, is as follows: DGGITQSPKYLFRKEGQNVTLSCEQNLNHDAMYWYRQDPGQGLRLIYYSQIVNDFQKGDIAEGYSVSREKKESFPLTVTSAQKNPTAFYLCASTPRGETLFNQPQHFGDGTRLSIL.

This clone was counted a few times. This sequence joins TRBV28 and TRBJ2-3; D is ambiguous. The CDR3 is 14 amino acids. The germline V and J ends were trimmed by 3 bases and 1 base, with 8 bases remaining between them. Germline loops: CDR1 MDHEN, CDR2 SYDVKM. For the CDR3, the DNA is TGTGCCAGCAGTTTTCTCCAGGGCACAGATACGCAGTATTTT. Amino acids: CASSFLQGTDTQYF.

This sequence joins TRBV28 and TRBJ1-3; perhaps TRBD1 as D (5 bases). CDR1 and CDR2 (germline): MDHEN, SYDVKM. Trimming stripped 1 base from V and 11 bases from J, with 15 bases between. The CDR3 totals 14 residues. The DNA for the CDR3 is TGTGCCAGCAGTTTATTGGTTACTGGGACGCCCATATATTTT. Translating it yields CASSLLVTGTPIYF. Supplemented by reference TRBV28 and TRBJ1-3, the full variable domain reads DVKVTQSSRYLVKRTGEKVFLECVQDMDHENMFWYRQDPGLGLRLIYFSYDVKMKEKGDIPEGYSVSREKKERFSLILESASTNQTSMYLCASSLLVTGTPIYFGEGSWLTVV.

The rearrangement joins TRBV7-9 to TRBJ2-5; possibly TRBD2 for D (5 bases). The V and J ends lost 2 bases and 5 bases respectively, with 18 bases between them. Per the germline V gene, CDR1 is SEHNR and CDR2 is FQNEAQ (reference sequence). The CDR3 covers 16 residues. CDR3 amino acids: CASSLLAQARGETQYF. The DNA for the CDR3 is TGTGCCAGCAGCTTATTGGCCCAGGCCCGAGGGGAGACCCAGTACTTC.

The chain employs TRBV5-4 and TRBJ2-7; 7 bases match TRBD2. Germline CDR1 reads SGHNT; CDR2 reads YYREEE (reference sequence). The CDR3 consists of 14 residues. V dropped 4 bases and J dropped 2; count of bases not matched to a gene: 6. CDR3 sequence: CASSTRGGPYEQYF. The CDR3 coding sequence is TGTGCCAGCAGCACAAGGGGAGGGCCCTACGAGCAGTACTTC.